A selection of T cell receptor beta chains follows, all from one sample in a study of T cells in localized non-small cell lung cancer. The method was immunoSEQ multiplex PCR; TCRdb's version includes in-frame clones alone and lacks a portion of them. The profile shows roughly 20,000 clones, roughly 91% of them singletons. This specimen consisted of peripheral blood, obtained before any cancer treatment. The receptors shown here come from a male donor at least 60 years old with stage I lung adenocarcinoma. The CDR3 runs from the conserved cysteine through the conserved F or W. The D gene is left open where the match is weak. Size is omitted from some rows. Given values are once, few, many or a class for expanded clones.

d_gene: -; v_gene: TRBV5-1; j_gene: TRBJ2-5; abundance: -; CDR3nt: TGCGCCAGCAGCACCTCGGGGACCTGGGAAGAGACCCAGTACTTC; CDR3aa: CASSTSGTWEETQYF
d_gene: -; v_gene: TRBV11-2; j_gene: TRBJ1-5; abundance: -; CDR3nt: TGTGCCAGCAGCTTAGGGGGAGCCCAGCCCCAGCATTTT; CDR3aa: CASSLGGAQPQHF
d_gene: -; v_gene: TRBV19; j_gene: TRBJ2-1; abundance: -; CDR3nt: TGTGCCAGTAGTATGTGGGGCCAAAAGTTCTTC; CDR3aa: CASSMWGQKFF
d_gene: -; v_gene: TRBV30; j_gene: TRBJ1-2; abundance: -; CDR3nt: TGTGCCTGGAGTGTACGGGGGCTCTATGGCTACACCTTC; CDR3aa: CAWSVRGLYGYTF
d_gene: TRBD1; v_gene: TRBV7-9; j_gene: TRBJ1-2; abundance: -; CDR3nt: TGTGCCAGCAGCCTCAGGGGGGGCGAATATGGCTACACCTTC; CDR3aa: CASSLRGGEYGYTF
d_gene: -; v_gene: TRBV9; j_gene: TRBJ1-5; abundance: -; CDR3nt: TGTGCCAGCAGCGTAAAAGGGAGAGGACAGCCCCAGCATTTT; CDR3aa: CASSVKGRGQPQHF
d_gene: -; v_gene: TRBV30; j_gene: TRBJ2-7; abundance: -; CDR3nt: TGTGCCTGTTCAGGCGTCCCGTACGAGCAGTACTTC; CDR3aa: CACSGVPYEQYF
d_gene: TRBD1; v_gene: TRBV5-1; j_gene: TRBJ1-6; abundance: -; CDR3nt: TGCGCCAGCAGCTGGACCCGGGACAGGTCAAATTCACCCCTCCACTTT; CDR3aa: CASSWTRDRSNSPLHF
d_gene: -; v_gene: TRBV2; j_gene: TRBJ1-1; abundance: few; CDR3nt: TGTGCCAGCAGCCAGTTTGGGGGACCGAACACTGAAGCTTTCTTT; CDR3aa: CASSQFGGPNTEAFF
d_gene: -; v_gene: TRBV18; j_gene: TRBJ2-7; abundance: -; CDR3nt: TGTGCCAGCTCACCAAGGGACTTGGGTTCCTACGAGCAGTACTTC; CDR3aa: CASSPRDLGSYEQYF
d_gene: -; v_gene: TRBV28; j_gene: TRBJ1-2; abundance: -; CDR3nt: TGTGCCAGCAGTCTCCCCGGGACTATGCCCGCATCCTATGGCTACACCTTC; CDR3aa: CASSLPGTMPASYGYTF
d_gene: TRBD1; v_gene: TRBV28; j_gene: TRBJ1-2; abundance: once; CDR3nt: TGTGCCAGCCGGTTGGGACAGACGAACTATGGCTACACCTTC; CDR3aa: CASRLGQTNYGYTF
d_gene: TRBD1; v_gene: TRBV5-5; j_gene: TRBJ2-3; abundance: -; CDR3nt: TGTGCCAGCAGCTTAAGACAGGGTCTCGAGGATACGCAGTATTTT; CDR3aa: CASSLRQGLEDTQYF
d_gene: -; v_gene: TRBV28; j_gene: TRBJ2-1; abundance: -; CDR3nt: TGTGCCAGCAGTCCTCCAAGGGGCAATGAGCAGTTCTTC; CDR3aa: CASSPPRGNEQFF
d_gene: TRBD2; v_gene: TRBV28; j_gene: TRBJ2-4; abundance: -; CDR3nt: TGTGCCAGCAGTTCACAGGGTAGCGGGAGCGGAGCCAAAAACATTCAGTACTTC; CDR3aa: CASSSQGSGSGAKNIQYF
d_gene: -; v_gene: TRBV2; j_gene: TRBJ2-3; abundance: -; CDR3nt: TGTGCCAGCCTCGAAGGGGCAGGTGGCACAGATACGCAGTATTTT; CDR3aa: CASLEGAGGTDTQYF
d_gene: TRBD2; v_gene: TRBV10-3; j_gene: TRBJ2-1; abundance: -; CDR3nt: TGTGCCGGGGCGGGAGAAAGAAATGAGCAGTTCTTC; CDR3aa: CAGAGERNEQFF